The entry that follows covers one TCR beta chain sequence. Its antigen remains unidentified. The sample is drawn from a study of T cell responses to AZD1222 COVID-19 vaccine. Study-level findings and limits: Researchers report vaccine-associated CD4 TCRs spanning spike, with dominance at 160-218 and 743-854. Baseline testing showed seropositivity in only a handful of AZD1222 recipients.

The data were produced by immunoSEQ multiplex PCR, yet TCRdb's version contains in-frame clones alone and is incomplete. Here the sample spans 150,000 to 200,000 clones, 90% to 95% being singletons. Germline CDR1 SGHTA, CDR2 FQGNSA. The CDR3 consists of 14 residues. The junction had 5 bases not matched to a gene; V was cut back by 1 base and J by 6 bases. Sequencing used peripheral blood, obtained 28 days after the second AZD1222 dose. V and J are TRBV7-2 and TRBJ1-1, with 7 positions matching TRBD1. This receptor was obtained from an adult who received the AZD1222 COVID-19 vaccine. CDR3 sequence reads: CASSLGVDRAEAFF. In DNA, the CDR3 is TGTGCCAGCAGCTTAGGCGTCGACAGGGCTGAAGCTTTCTTT.